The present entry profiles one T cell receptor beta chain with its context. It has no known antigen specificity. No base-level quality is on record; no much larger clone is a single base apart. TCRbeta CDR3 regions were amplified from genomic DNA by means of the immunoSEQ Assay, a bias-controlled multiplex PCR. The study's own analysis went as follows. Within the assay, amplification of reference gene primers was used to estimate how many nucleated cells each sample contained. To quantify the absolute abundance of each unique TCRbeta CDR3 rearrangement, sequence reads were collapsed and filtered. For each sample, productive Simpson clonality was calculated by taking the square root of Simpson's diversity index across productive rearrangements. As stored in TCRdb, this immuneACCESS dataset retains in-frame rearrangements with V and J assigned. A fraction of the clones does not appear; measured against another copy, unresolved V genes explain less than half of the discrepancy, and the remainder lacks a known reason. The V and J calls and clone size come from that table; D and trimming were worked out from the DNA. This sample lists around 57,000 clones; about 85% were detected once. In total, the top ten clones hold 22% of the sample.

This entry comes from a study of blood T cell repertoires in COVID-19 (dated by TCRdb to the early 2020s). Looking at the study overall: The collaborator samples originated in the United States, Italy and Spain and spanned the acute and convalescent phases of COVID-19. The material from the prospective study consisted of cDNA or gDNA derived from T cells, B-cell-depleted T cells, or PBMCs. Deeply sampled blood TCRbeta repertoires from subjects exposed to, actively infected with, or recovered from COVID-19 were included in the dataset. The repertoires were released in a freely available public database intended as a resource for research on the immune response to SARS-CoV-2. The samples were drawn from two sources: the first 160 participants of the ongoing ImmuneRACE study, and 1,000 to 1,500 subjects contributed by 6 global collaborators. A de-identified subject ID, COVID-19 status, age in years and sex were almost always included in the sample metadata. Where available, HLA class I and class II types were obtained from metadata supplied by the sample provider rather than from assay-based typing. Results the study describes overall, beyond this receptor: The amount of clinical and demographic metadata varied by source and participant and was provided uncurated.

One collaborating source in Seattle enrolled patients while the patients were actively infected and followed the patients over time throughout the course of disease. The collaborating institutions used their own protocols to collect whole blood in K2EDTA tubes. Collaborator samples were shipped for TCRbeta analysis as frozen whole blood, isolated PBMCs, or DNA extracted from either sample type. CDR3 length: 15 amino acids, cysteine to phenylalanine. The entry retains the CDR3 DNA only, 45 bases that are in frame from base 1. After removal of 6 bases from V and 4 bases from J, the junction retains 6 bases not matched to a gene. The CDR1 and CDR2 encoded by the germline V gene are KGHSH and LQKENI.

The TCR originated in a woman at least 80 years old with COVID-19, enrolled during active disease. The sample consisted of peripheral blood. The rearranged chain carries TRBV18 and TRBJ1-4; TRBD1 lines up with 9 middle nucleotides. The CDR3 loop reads CASSRTGDLNEKLFF. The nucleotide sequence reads TGTGCCAGCTCTCGGACAGGGGACCTTAATGAAAAACTGTTTTTT. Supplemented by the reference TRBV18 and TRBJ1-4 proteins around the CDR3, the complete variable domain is NAGVMQNPRHLVRRRGQEARLRCSPMKGHSHVYWYRQLPEEGLKFMVYLQKENIIDESGMPKERFSAEFPKEGPSILRIQQVVRGDSAAYFCASSRTGDLNEKLFFGSGTQLSVL.